This TCR beta chain appears in the sequencing data of a study of blood T cell repertoires in COVID-19. Study at large: Sources were T cells, B-cell-depleted T cells, or PBMCs; the material itself was cDNA or gDNA.

Here immunoSEQ multiplex PCR was the method, and the copy in TCRdb shows in-frame clones only, minus some. The profile covers 150,000 to 200,000 clones, with 70% to 90% appearing a single time and under 30% taken by the ten largest. The study drew participants aged about 18 to 90 years from about two dozen US areas. Participants reported their clinical history, and cohort assignment relied on those reports. Germline loops: CDR1 SGHAT, CDR2 FQNNGV. V gave up 3 bases and J gave up 4 bases; unmatched junction bases: 2. This CDR3 is 14 amino acids long. The chain has TRBV11-2 and TRBJ2-2; 7 bases fit TRBD1. Sequencing input: PBMCs or T cells enriched from blood (not recorded which). The TCR was taken from a woman in her 40s in a cohort exposed to, infected with or recovered from COVID-19 (not recorded which). In nucleotides, the CDR3 is TGTGCCAGCAGCTTGGGGACAGCCACCGGGGAGCTGTTTTTT. This codes for CASSLGTATGELFF.